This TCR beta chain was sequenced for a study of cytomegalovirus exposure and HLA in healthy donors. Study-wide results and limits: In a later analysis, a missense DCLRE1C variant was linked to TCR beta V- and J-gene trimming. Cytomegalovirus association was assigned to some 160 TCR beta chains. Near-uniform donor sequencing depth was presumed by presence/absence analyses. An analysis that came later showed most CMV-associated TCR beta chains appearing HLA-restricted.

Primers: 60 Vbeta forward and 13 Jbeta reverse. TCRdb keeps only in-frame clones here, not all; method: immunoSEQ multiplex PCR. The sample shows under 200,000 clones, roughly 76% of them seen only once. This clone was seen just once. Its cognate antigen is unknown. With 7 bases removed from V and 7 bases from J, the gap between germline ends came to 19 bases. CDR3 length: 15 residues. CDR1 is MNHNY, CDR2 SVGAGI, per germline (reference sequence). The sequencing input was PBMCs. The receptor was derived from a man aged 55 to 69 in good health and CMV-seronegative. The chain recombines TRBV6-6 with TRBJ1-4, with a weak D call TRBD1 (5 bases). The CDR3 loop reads CASTPTGREGEKLFF. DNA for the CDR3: TGTGCCAGCACCCCGACGGGCAGGGAGGGTGAAAAACTGTTTTTT.